This T cell receptor beta chain is drawn from a study of T cells expressing NK-cell markers. General study findings and limits: The CD3+CD56-NKG2C+ fraction was also led by these clonotypes in several donors.

This CDR3 comprises 18 residues. In germline, CDR1 is LGHDT, CDR2 YNNKEL (reference sequence). TCRdb re-called the 5' RACE reads; one entry per CDR3 protein, DNA not given. The sample shows over 150,000 distinct CDR3 sequences, and around 37% sits with its ten largest clones. Regarding this clonotype: Its antigen is unknown.

This receptor was identified in a woman aged 50 to 60 in good health. Input material: blood T cells: a sorted CD56 or NKG2C T cell subset, CD4+ or CD8+ T cells, or bulk PBMC T cells (not recorded which). The V call is TRBV3-1, the J call TRBJ1-3. This CDR3 reads CASSQGPHGTSSGNTIYF.